The 10 T cell receptor beta chains given below trace back to one sample, sequenced in a study of vaccination and CD4 T cells after COVID-19. Sequence data for DNA of cultured CD4+ T cells were generated by the Oncomine TCR Beta short-read assay. One entry per CDR3 protein, called by TCRdb with MiXCR from the PCR reads. This sample yields 13,000 or so distinct CDR3 sequences, of which roughly two fifths are seen a single time; roughly 9.2% belongs to the top ten. Which antigens these TCRs recognize remains unknown. Treatment specified: approximately 9-day PBMC culture with coronavirus spike peptide pools or control peptides (ViraFEST assay). Sample: CD4+ T cells from blood, cultured in vitro, taken after SARS-CoV-2 vaccination. These receptors all stem from a human donor who had recovered from COVID-19.

The rearrangement uses TRBV20-1 and TRBJ2-3; 7 bases agree with TRBD1. Germline CDR1 and CDR2: DFQATT and SNEGSKA (reference sequence). This CDR3 has 15 residues. V dropped 0 bases and J dropped 4; count of bases not matched to a gene: 7. The CDR3 is CSARDPTGPADTQYF. The CDR3 nucleotides are TGCAGTGCTAGAGACCCGACAGGGCCGGCAGATACGCAGTATTTT.

This clonotype was seen a few times. The chain combines TRBV2 with TRBJ2-1; 7 nucleotides line up with TRBD2. Trimming at V came to 6 bases and at J to 6 bases, leaving 11 bases not matched to a gene. CDR1 and CDR2 from the germline V gene are SNHLY and FYNNEI. This CDR3 has 15 amino acids. The CDR3 DNA sequence: TGTGCCAGCAGACCCCTCGCGGGAGTCTCCAATGAGCAGTTCTTC. Its translation: CASRPLAGVSNEQFF.

A few counts support this clonotype. The genes are TRBV11-3 and TRBJ2-7; either TRBD1 or TRBD2 may supply D (5 bases each). Germline CDR1 reads SGHNT; CDR2 reads YENEEA. Trimming removed 5 bases from V and 0 bases from J, with 8 bases in between. The CDR3 extends over 13 amino acids. CDR3 nucleotides: TGTGCCAGCAGCCCAGGGAGCTCCTACGAGCAGTACTTC. Amino acid sequence: CASSPGSSYEQYF.

The chain carries TRBV7-2 and TRBJ1-1; the D gene is possibly TRBD1 (5 bases). Between the trimmed V and J ends, which lost 4 bases and 5 bases, there was a span of 14 bases. The CDR3 extends over 14 amino acids. The germline V gene encodes CDR1 SGHTA and CDR2 FQGNSA. CDR3 coding DNA: TGTGCCAGCAGCTGGAGTCCGGGGGGAACTGAAGCTTTCTTT. Translated: CASSWSPGGTEAFF.

V usage is TRBV6-1 and J usage is TRBJ2-2, with D possibly TRBD1 on 5 matching bases. CDR3 length equals 14 residues. Deletions cut 6 bases from V and 6 bases from J, with 14 bases between. Germline V CDR1 and CDR2: MNHNS, SASEGT. The CDR3: CASSSGPKAGELFF. The CDR3 DNA is TGTGCCAGCAGCTCAGGGCCCAAGGCCGGGGAGCTGTTTTTT.

This clonotype has only a few counts. This chain links TRBV30 with TRBJ1-2, with 11 bases aligning to TRBD1. V was pared by 0 bases and J by 8 bases, with 5 bases of the junction left unmatched. From germline, CDR1 is GTSNPN and CDR2 SVGIG (reference sequence). The CDR3 spans 14 residues. The CDR3 nucleotides are TGTGCCTGGAGTGTAAAAGGGACAGGGGGGGGCTACACCTTC. It specifies CAWSVKGTGGGYTF.

The chain links TRBV5-1 to TRBJ2-3; perhaps TRBD2 as D (5 bases). The CDR3 spans 13 residues. In germline, CDR1 is SGHRS, CDR2 YFSETQ. V was trimmed by 7 bases and J by 1 base, leaving 10 bases between them. CDR3 DNA sequence: TGCGCCAGCGGGAGCGGAGGCACAGATACGCAGTATTTT. Its translation is CASGSGGTDTQYF.

This chain joins TRBV6-4 and TRBJ2-3; 9 bases agree with TRBD1. CDR1 and CDR2 from the germline V gene are MRHNA and SNTAGT. This CDR3 comprises 15 residues. Germline trimming cut 0 bases from V and 5 bases from J; bases unmatched to any gene: 3. CDR3 nucleotides: TGTGCCAGCAGTGACTCCCGACAGGGGGGAGATACGCAGTATTTT. Its translation is CASSDSRQGGDTQYF.

In this sample, this clonotype turned up a few times. The chain carries TRBV25-1 and TRBJ2-6, with D perhaps TRBD2 (6 bases). In germline, CDR1 is MGHDK, CDR2 SYGVNS. Trimming shortened V by 1 base and J by 2 bases, and 12 bases separated the two germline ends. CDR3 size: 17 residues. CDR3 protein: CASSESWGGTGANVLTF. CDR3 coding DNA: TGTGCCAGCAGTGAATCCTGGGGAGGAACTGGGGCCAACGTCCTGACTTTC.

A few counts support this clonotype. The rearrangement uses TRBV7-9 and TRBJ1-2, with D maybe TRBD1 (5 bases). CDR3 length equals 16 residues. The germline CDR1 and CDR2 sequences are SEHNR and FQNEAQ (reference sequence). V was pared by 1 base and J by 3 bases, with 15 bases between. CDR3 amino acids: CASSLGSGPVDYGYTF. DNA for the CDR3: TGTGCCAGCAGCTTAGGTTCAGGGCCTGTGGACTATGGCTACACCTTC. Supplemented by reference TRBV7-9 and TRBJ1-2, the full variable domain reads DTGVSQNPRHKITKRGQNVTFRCDPISEHNRLYWYRQTLGQGPEFLTYFQNEAQLEKSRLLSDRFSAERPKGSFSTLEIQRTEQGDSAMYLCASSLGSGPVDYGYTFGSGTRLTVV.